The 21 T cell receptor beta chains below come from one sample, sequenced in a study of blood T cell repertoires in COVID-19. TCRdb's copy holds only in-frame clones and misses some; the assay was immunoSEQ multiplex PCR. The sample lists a few hundred thousand clones, about 88% occurring once. Source material: PBMCs or T cells enriched from blood (not recorded which). The receptors come from a woman aged 50 to 60 who had recovered from COVID-19.

The J gene is TRBJ2-1, the V gene TRBV5-1, with D tentatively TRBD1 (6 bases). Germline CDR1 is SGHRS and CDR2 is YFSETQ. Between the trimmed V and J ends, which lost 6 bases and 7 bases, there was a span of 17 bases. The CDR3 has 14 residues. The CDR3 reads CASIPGVGANEQFF. CDR3 nucleotide sequence: TGCGCCAGCATCCCAGGGGTAGGGGCGAATGAGCAGTTCTTC.

J is TRBJ2-3 and V is TRBV7-9, with D maybe TRBD1 (5 bases). This CDR3 is built from 15 residues. Trimming took off 5 bases at V and 1 base at J, with 13 bases between the two ends. Germline assignment: CDR1 SEHNR and CDR2 FQNEAQ (reference sequence). CDR3: CASSVTGSRTDTQYF. The CDR3 DNA follows: TGTGCCAGCAGCGTCACAGGTAGCCGCACAGATACGCAGTATTTT.

The gene calls are TRBV5-1 and TRBJ1-1; no reliable D call. The V gene lost 5 bases and the J gene lost 0 bases, with 11 bases spanning the gap. This CDR3 comprises 14 residues. The germline gives CDR1 SGHRS, CDR2 YFSETQ. The CDR3 region is CASRLAGVNTEAFF. DNA of the CDR3: TGCGCCAGCAGACTAGCGGGAGTGAACACTGAAGCTTTCTTT.

The chain combines TRBV7-6 with TRBJ1-2, with D possibly TRBD1 on 6 matching bases. This CDR3 has 13 amino acids. V was pared by 5 bases and J by 5 bases, with 12 bases between. Germline-derived CDR1 and CDR2 are SGHVS and FNYEAQ. Here the CDR3 DNA reads TGTGCCAGCAGCGCGACGCAGGGGTATGGCTACACCTTC. Translated: CASSATQGYGYTF. Complete variable domain (other parts from reference TRBV7-6 and TRBJ1-2): GAGVSQSPRYKVTKRGQDVALRCDPISGHVSLYWYRQALGQGPEFLTYFNYEAQQDKSGLPNDRFSAERPEGSISTLTIQRTEQRDSAMYRCASSATQGYGYTFGSGTRLTVV.

V usage is TRBV7-9 and J usage is TRBJ2-2; D gene ambiguous. The CDR3 extends over 14 amino acids. Between the trimmed V and J ends, which lost 6 bases and 0 bases, there was a span of 8 bases. CDR1 is SEHNR and CDR2 is FQNEAQ in the germline V gene (reference sequence). CDR3 loop: CASRGTTNTGELFF. The CDR3 DNA follows: TGTGCCAGCAGAGGAACTACGAACACCGGGGAGCTGTTTTTT. Complete variable domain (other parts from reference TRBV7-9 and TRBJ2-2): DTGVSQNPRHKITKRGQNVTFRCDPISEHNRLYWYRQTLGQGPEFLTYFQNEAQLEKSRLLSDRFSAERPKGSFSTLEIQRTEQGDSAMYLCASRGTTNTGELFFGEGSRLTVL.

The gene calls are TRBV11-2 and TRBJ2-7; D is perhaps TRBD2 (6 bases). From germline, CDR1 is SGHAT and CDR2 FQNNGV. V lost 4 bases to trimming and J lost 6 bases, with 13 bases between them. The CDR3 is 13 amino acids. CDR3: CASSSLTSREQYF. The CDR3 DNA reads as TGTGCCAGCAGCTCGCTGACTAGTCGCGAGCAGTACTTC.

The CDR3 nucleotides are TGTGCCATCAGTGAGGTGGTCCCGGGGATGGGCTACACCTTC. This translates into CAISEVVPGMGYTF. The chain employs TRBV10-3 and TRBJ1-2; D unresolved. The V end was cut by 2 bases, the J end by 8 bases, with 15 bases between. This CDR3 has 14 amino acids. Germline V gene data show CDR1 as ENHRY and CDR2 as SYGVKD.

The chain has TRBV18 and TRBJ1-2; 7 bases align to TRBD1. CDR3 size: 15 residues. After removal of 0 bases from V and 2 bases from J, the junction contained 3 bases not matched to a gene. In germline, CDR1 is KGHSH, CDR2 LQKENI. CDR3 coding DNA: TGTGCCAGCTCACCACCGGGACAGATAAACTATGGCTACACCTTC. This gives the protein CASSPPGQINYGYTF.

This sequence joins TRBV7-2 and TRBJ1-2; 11 nucleotides align to TRBD1. Unmatched junction bases numbered 6, after V lost 4 bases and J lost 5 bases. Germline V gives CDR1 SGHTA, CDR2 FQGNSA. The CDR3 is 15 amino acids. The chain's CDR3 is CASSSDRGREYGYTF. As DNA, the CDR3 is TGTGCCAGCAGCTCGGACAGGGGGCGCGAGTATGGCTACACCTTC.

This clone came up once. V is TRBV11-2 and J is TRBJ1-1; D uncertain. The CDR3 spans 11 residues. Germline lookup yields CDR1 SGHAT and CDR2 FQNNGV. V was trimmed by 3 bases and J by 5 bases, leaving 4 bases between them. The CDR3 DNA sequence: TGTGCCAGCAGCTTTCGGACTGAAGCTTTCTTT. Translation gives CASSFRTEAFF.

The genes are TRBV5-1 and TRBJ2-7, with 8 bases identical to TRBD1. The CDR3 is 17 amino acids. Trimming at V came to 4 bases and at J to 1 base, leaving 13 bases not matched to a gene. CDR1 is SGHRS and CDR2 is YFSETQ in the germline V gene. The CDR3 reads CASSPLGSGQGSYEQYF. The CDR3 DNA follows: TGCGCCAGCAGCCCCCTGGGCTCAGGACAGGGTTCCTACGAGCAGTACTTC.

This rearrangement joins TRBV7-9 to TRBJ2-3; 11 bases are shared with TRBD2. Trimming cost V 5 bases and J 2 bases; bases outside gene matches: 9. The CDR3 extends over 17 amino acids. Germline V gene sequence: CDR1 SEHNR, CDR2 FQNEAQ (reference sequence). CDR3 amino acids: CASSEWGLAAFTDTQYF. CDR3 in DNA: TGTGCCAGCAGCGAGTGGGGACTAGCGGCTTTCACAGATACGCAGTATTTT.

This rearrangement joins TRBV28 to TRBJ1-5; TRBD1 is a possible D gene (5 bases). The germline CDR1 and CDR2 sequences are MDHEN and SYDVKM. V was trimmed by 2 bases and J by 0 bases, leaving 11 bases between them. This CDR3 spans 16 amino acids. The CDR3 DNA is TGTGCCAGCAGTTTAAGGGGCAGTATTAGCAATCAGCCCCAGCATTTT. This translates into CASSLRGSISNQPQHF.

CDR3 amino acids: CASSLNGQQETQYF. The CDR3 DNA reads TGTGCCAGCAGTTTAAACGGACAGCAAGAGACCCAGTACTTC. The V and J genes are TRBV27 and TRBJ2-5, with D perhaps TRBD1 (6 bases). Trimming took off 2 bases at V and 2 bases at J, with 9 bases between the two ends. Germline CDR1 reads MNHEY; CDR2 reads SMNVEV (reference sequence). The CDR3 covers 14 residues.

This chain connects TRBV30 to TRBJ2-5; 9 bases line up with TRBD2. The CDR3 has 12 residues. V gave up 4 bases and J gave up 5 bases; unmatched junction bases: 2. CDR1 is GTSNPN, CDR2 SVGIG, per germline (reference sequence). This CDR3 reads CAWTSGMETQYF. The CDR3 DNA reads TGTGCCTGGACTAGCGGGATGGAGACCCAGTACTTC.

This rearrangement joins TRBV6-2 or TRBV6-3 to TRBJ2-7; maybe TRBD1 (6 bases). Germline V gene data show CDR1 as MNHEY and CDR2 as SVGEGT. V lost 5 bases and J 6 bases, leaving 11 bases between the germline ends. The CDR3 is 12 amino acids. Here the CDR3 DNA reads TGTGCCAGCAGTAACAGGGCCCTCGAGCAGTACTTC. Its translation: CASSNRALEQYF.

Concerning this clone: The germline gene is not matched at one end of the junction; a read error may be the cause. The chain links TRBV7-7 to TRBJ2-3, with TRBD1 as a possible D gene (6 bases). Germline V gene sequence: CDR1 SSHAT, CDR2 FNYEAQ (reference sequence). The CDR3 length is 14 residues. CDR3 sequence reads: CASSHSGTTDTQYF. Here the CDR3 DNA reads TGTGCTAGCAGCCACTCCGGGACAACAGATACGCAGTATTTT.

This clone was observed a handful of times. The chain combines TRBV5-6 with TRBJ2-7; D ambiguous. CDR3 length: 13 residues. The germline V gene encodes CDR1 SGHDT and CDR2 YYEEEE. V lost 0 bases and J lost 2, with 6 bases in between. The CDR3 nucleotides are TGTGCCAGCAGCTTGGTGTCAACCTACGAGCAGTACTTC. Translated, it gives CASSLVSTYEQYF.

This sequence joins TRBV3-1 (or the pseudogene TRBV3-2) and TRBJ2-1; 12 bases map to TRBD2. With V trimmed by 4 bases and J by 10 bases, 17 bases remained unmatched. The V gene's germline CDR1 is LGHDT and CDR2 YNNKEL (reference sequence). The CDR3 loop spans 18 amino acids. The CDR3 spells CASSLLGLAGNLMTEQFF. The CDR3 region has the DNA TGTGCCAGCAGCCTCCTAGGACTAGCGGGGAACCTAATGACGGAGCAGTTCTTC.

The chain links TRBV18 to TRBJ1-1; D possibly corresponds to TRBD1 (6 bases). This CDR3 is 15 amino acids long. The V end lost 4 bases, the J end lost 0 bases, and 12 bases lay between the germline ends. Germline V lookup: CDR1 KGHSH, CDR2 LQKENI. CDR3 DNA: TGTGCCAGCTCACGTCGGACAGACATGAACACTGAAGCTTTCTTT. This encodes CASSRRTDMNTEAFF. The variable domain in full, completed from reference TRBV18 and TRBJ1-1, reads NAGVMQNPRHLVRRRGQEARLRCSPMKGHSHVYWYRQLPEEGLKFMVYLQKENIIDESGMPKERFSAEFPKEGPSILRIQQVVRGDSAAYFCASSRRTDMNTEAFFGQGTRLTVV.

This clone was picked up one time. J is TRBJ2-5 and V is TRBV7-2; D is possibly TRBD2 (6 bases). Germline values: CDR1 SGHTA, CDR2 FQGNSA. Deletions cut 0 bases from V and 2 bases from J, with 7 bases between. The CDR3 consists of 14 residues. This CDR3 reads CASSLAGTQETQYF. The CDR3 DNA reads TGTGCCAGCAGCTTAGCGGGGACTCAAGAGACCCAGTACTTC.